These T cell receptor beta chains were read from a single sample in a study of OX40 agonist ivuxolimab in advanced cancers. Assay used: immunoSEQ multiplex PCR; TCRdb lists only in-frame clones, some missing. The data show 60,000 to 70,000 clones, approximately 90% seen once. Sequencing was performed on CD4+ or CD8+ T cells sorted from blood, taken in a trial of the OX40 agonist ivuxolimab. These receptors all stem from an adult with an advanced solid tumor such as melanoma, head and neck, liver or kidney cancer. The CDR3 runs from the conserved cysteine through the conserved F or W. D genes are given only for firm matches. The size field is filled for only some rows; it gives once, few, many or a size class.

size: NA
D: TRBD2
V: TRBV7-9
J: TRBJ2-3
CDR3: CASSSRLAVSDTQYF
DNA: TGTGCCAGCAGCTCACGCCTAGCGGTGTCAGATACGCAGTATTTT

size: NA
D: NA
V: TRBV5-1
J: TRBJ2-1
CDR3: CASDNGSNNEQFF
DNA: TGCGCCAGTGACAATGGCTCTAACAATGAGCAGTTCTTC

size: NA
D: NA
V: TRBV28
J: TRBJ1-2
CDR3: CASRADRVDGYTF
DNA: TGTGCCAGCAGGGCGGACAGAGTAGATGGCTACACCTTC

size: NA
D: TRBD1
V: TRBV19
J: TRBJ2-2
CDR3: CASSNWRQGITGELLF
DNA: TGTGCCAGTAGTAATTGGAGACAGGGGATCACCGGGGAGCTGCTTTTT

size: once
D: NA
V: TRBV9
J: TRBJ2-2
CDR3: CASSYDSASDHTGELFF
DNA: TGTGCCAGCAGCTACGATAGTGCTAGCGACCACACCGGGGAGCTGTTTTTT

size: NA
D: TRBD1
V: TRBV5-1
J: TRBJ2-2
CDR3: CASSLDVQGSGELFF
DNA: TGCGCCAGCAGCTTGGATGTACAGGGGTCCGGGGAGCTGTTTTTT

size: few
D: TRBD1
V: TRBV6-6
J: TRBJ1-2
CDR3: CASSNVRDSYGYTF
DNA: TGTGCCAGCAGTAACGTAAGGGACAGCTATGGCTACACCTTC

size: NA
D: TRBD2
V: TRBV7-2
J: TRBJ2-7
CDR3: CASSSRGTRVYEQYF
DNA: TGTGCCAGCAGCTCCCGTGGGACTAGGGTTTACGAGCAGTACTTC

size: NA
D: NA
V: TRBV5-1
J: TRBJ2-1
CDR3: CASSLGQGRDEQFF
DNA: TGCGCCAGCAGCTTAGGGCAGGGGAGGGATGAGCAGTTCTTC

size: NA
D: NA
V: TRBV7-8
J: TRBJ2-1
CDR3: CASSLDLNNEQFF
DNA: TGTGCCAGCAGCTTAGACCTAAACAATGAGCAGTTCTTC

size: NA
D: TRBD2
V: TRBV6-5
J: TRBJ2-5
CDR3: CASRTSGRGETQYF
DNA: TGTGCCAGCAGGACTAGCGGGAGGGGTGAGACCCAGTACTTC

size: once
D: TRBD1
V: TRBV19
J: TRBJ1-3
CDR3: CASQKQGIGNTIYF
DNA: TGTGCCAGTCAAAAACAGGGGATTGGAAACACCATATATTTT

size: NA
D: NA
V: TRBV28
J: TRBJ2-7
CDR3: CASSLGQGSEQYF
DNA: TGTGCCAGCAGTTTAGGTCAGGGCAGCGAGCAGTACTTC

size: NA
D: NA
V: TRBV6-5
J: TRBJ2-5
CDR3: CASSYHREETQYF
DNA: TGTGCCAGCAGTTATCACAGGGAGGAGACCCAGTACTTC

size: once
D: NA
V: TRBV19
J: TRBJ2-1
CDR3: CASSIGSGRWEQFF
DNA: TGTGCCAGTAGTATAGGGTCGGGCCGTTGGGAGCAGTTCTTC

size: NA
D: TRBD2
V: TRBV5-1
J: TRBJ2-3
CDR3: CASSLPSGRYTQYF
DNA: TGCGCCAGCAGCTTGCCTAGCGGGAGATATACGCAGTATTTT

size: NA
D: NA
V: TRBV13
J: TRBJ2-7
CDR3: CASSGRSDEQYF
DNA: TGTGCCAGCAGCGGACGATCAGACGAGCAGTACTTC

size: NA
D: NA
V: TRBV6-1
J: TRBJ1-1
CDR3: CASSEGGLDTEAFF
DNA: TGTGCCAGCAGTGAAGGAGGGCTGGACACTGAAGCTTTCTTT

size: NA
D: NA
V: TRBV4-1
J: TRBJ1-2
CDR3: CASSQEYPTDSMYRGYTF
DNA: TGCGCCAGCAGCCAAGAGTATCCGACAGATTCTATGTACCGCGGCTACACCTTC

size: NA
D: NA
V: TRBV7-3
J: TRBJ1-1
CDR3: CASSLSVATEAFF
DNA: TGTGCCAGCAGCTTATCGGTGGCCACTGAAGCTTTCTTT

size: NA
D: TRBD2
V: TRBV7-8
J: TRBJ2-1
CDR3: CASSLEAGDPYNEQFF
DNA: TGTGCCAGCAGCTTAGAAGCGGGAGATCCCTACAATGAGCAGTTCTTC

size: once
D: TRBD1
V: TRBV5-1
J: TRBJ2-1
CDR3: CASSLEGAHNEQFF
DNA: TGCGCCAGCAGCTTGGAGGGGGCCCACAATGAGCAGTTCTTC

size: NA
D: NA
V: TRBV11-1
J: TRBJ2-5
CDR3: CASSSGWVQETQYF
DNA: TGTGCCAGCAGCAGCGGTTGGGTCCAAGAGACCCAGTACTTC

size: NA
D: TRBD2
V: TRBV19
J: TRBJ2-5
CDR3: CASRPLAGSQETQYF
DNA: TGTGCCAGTAGGCCCCTAGCGGGTAGCCAAGAGACCCAGTACTTC

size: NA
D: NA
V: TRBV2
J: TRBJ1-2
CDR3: CASSERGNGYTF
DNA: TGTGCCAGCAGTGAACGCGGAAATGGCTACACCTTC

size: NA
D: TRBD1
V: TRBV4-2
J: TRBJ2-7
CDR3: CASSRLDRGEQYF
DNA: TGTGCCAGCAGCCGGCTAGACAGGGGCGAGCAGTACTTC

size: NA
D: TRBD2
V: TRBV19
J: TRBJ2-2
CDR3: CASNPSGRAGTGELFF
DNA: TGTGCCAGCAACCCTAGCGGGAGGGCCGGCACCGGGGAGCTGTTTTTT

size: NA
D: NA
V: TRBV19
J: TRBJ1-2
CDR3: CASRGYHGYTF
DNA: TGTGCCAGTAGGGGGTATCATGGCTACACCTTC

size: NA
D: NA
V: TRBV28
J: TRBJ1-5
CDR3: CASSFYAGNQPQHF
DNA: TGTGCCAGCAGTTTTTATGCAGGGAATCAGCCCCAGCATTTT

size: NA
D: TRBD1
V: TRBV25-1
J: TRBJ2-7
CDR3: CASSDEGTGLYEQYF
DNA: TGTGCCAGCAGTGACGAAGGGACAGGACTGTACGAGCAGTACTTC

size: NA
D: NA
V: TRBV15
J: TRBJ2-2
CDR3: CATSLGGSTGELFF
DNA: TGTGCCACCAGTTTAGGGGGGAGCACCGGGGAGCTGTTTTTT

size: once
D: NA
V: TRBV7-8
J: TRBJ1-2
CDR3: CASSREVLVRGYTF
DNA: TGTGCCAGCAGCCGGGAGGTGCTGGTTCGTGGCTACACCTTC

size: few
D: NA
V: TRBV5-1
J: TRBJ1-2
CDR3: CASSFAQLGYGYTF
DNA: TGCGCCAGCAGCTTCGCCCAGTTAGGCTATGGCTACACCTTC

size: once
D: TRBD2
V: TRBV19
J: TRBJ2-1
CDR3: CASSMTGGLNGDEQFF
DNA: TGTGCCAGTAGTATGACGGGAGGTCTGAACGGGGATGAGCAGTTCTTC

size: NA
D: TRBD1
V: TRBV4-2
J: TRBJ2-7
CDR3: CASSQGVGQGAHEQYF
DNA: TGTGCCAGCAGCCAAGGCGTAGGTCAGGGGGCACACGAGCAGTACTTC

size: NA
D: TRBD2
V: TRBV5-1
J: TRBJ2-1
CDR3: CASSLDTAGVKFF
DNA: TGCGCCAGCAGCTTGGATACAGCGGGAGTAAAGTTCTTC

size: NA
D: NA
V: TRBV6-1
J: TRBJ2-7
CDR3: CASSDRPGVYDEQYF
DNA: TGTGCCAGCAGTGACCGTCCGGGGGTCTACGACGAGCAGTACTTC

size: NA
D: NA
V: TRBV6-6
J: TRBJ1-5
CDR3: CASSFLDQPQHF
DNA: TGTGCCAGCAGCTTCTTGGATCAGCCCCAGCATTTT

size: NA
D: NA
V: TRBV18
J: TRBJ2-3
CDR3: CASSPQDRGTDTQYF
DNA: TGTGCCAGCTCACCACAGGATCGCGGCACAGATACGCAGTATTTT

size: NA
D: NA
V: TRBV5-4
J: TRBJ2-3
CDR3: CASSLASTEGTQYF
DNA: TGTGCCAGCAGCTTGGCTTCGACTGAGGGAACGCAGTATTTT

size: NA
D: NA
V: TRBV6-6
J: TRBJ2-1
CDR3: CASRKTRTSYNEQFF
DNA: TGTGCCAGCAGGAAGACTAGGACGTCCTACAATGAGCAGTTCTTC

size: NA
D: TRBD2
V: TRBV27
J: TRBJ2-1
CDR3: CASSHTSGLAGNHEQFF
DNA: TGTGCCAGCAGCCACACCTCCGGACTAGCGGGAAATCATGAGCAGTTCTTC

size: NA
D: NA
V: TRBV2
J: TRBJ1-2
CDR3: CASSGGDGYGYTF
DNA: TGTGCCAGCAGTGGAGGAGACGGCTATGGCTACACCTTC

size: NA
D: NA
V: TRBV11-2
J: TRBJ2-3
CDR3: CASSLPGEYTQYF
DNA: TGTGCCAGCAGCTTACCCGGGGAGTATACGCAGTATTTT

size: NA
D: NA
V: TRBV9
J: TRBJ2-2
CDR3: CASSVEMTLNTGELFF
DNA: TGTGCCAGCAGCGTAGAAATGACACTGAACACCGGGGAGCTGTTTTTT

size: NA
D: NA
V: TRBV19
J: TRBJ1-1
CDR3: CASSIGSKGAEAFF
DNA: TGTGCCAGTAGTATAGGAAGTAAGGGGGCTGAAGCTTTCTTT

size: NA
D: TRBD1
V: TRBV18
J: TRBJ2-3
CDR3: CASSRGQVSTDTQYF
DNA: TGTGCCAGCTCAAGGGGACAGGTTAGCACAGATACGCAGTATTTT

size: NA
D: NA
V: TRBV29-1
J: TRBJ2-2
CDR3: CSVETREHRGAVF
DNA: TGCAGCGTTGAGACTAGAGAACACCGGGGAGCTGTTTTT

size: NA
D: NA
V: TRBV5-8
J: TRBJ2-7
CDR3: CASSLVGGQTYEQYF
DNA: TGTGCCAGCAGCTTGGTCGGCGGGCAGACCTACGAGCAGTACTTC

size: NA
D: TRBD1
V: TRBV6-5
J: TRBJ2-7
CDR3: CASSYSIGGDYEQYF
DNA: TGTGCCAGCAGTTACTCGATAGGGGGCGACTACGAGCAGTACTTC

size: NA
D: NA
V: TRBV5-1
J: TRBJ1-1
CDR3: CASSETGWDTEAFF
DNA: TGCGCCAGCAGCGAAACAGGTTGGGACACTGAAGCTTTCTTT

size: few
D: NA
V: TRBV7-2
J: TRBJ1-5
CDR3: CASSPTGPISNQPQHF
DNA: TGTGCCAGCAGCCCGACGGGTCCCATTAGCAATCAGCCCCAGCATTTT

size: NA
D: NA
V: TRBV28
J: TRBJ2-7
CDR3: CASSKDGGGTYEQYF
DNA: TGTGCCAGCAGCAAAGATGGTGGGGGGACCTACGAGCAGTACTTC

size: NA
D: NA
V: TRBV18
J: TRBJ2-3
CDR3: CASSPGSSDTQYF
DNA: TGTGCCAGCTCACCTGGGTCATCGGATACGCAGTATTTT